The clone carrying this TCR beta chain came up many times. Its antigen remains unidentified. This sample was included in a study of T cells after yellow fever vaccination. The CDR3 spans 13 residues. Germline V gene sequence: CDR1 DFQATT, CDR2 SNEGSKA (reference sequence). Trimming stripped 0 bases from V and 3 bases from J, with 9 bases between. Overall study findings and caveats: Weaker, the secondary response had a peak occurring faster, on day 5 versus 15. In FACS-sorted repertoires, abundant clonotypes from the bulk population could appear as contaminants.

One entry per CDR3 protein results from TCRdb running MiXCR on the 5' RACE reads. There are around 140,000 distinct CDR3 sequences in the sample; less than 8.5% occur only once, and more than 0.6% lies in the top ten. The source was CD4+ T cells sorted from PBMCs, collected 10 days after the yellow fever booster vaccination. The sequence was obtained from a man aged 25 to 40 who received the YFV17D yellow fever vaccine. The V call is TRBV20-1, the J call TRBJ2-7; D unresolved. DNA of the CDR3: TGCAGTGCTAGAGATCGACTCTACTACGAGCAGTACTTC. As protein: CSARDRLYYEQYF.